This T cell receptor (beta chain) was obtained from a study of shared clonotypes between healthy human individuals. Study-wide background: Donors consisted of two women and three men between 18 and 49.

In regard to this clone: The antigen remains unidentified.

Sorted-subset replicate PCRs used 200 ng of genomic DNA. This amount corresponded to tens of thousands of T cell genomes. Assay used: immunoSEQ multiplex PCR; TCRdb lists only in-frame clones, some missing. The sample lists about 1 million clones, roughly 80% occurring once. Study observations and caveats: Shared across several donors were roughly 4.8% of the naive CD4 clonotypes. Relative to their counterparts shared across all four donors, non-shared clonotypes exhibited diminished generation probabilities.

Germline V gene sequence: CDR1 SGHTA, CDR2 FQGNSA. The CDR3 contains 14 residues. Trimming left V 8 bases short and J 0 bases short, with 11 bases between. The sequence came from a young man in good health. What was sequenced was memory CD4+ T cells sorted from blood. Documented subset: CD45RA-negative fraction. The chain has TRBV7-2 and TRBJ2-1; TRBD1 or TRBD2 may be the D gene (5 bases each). CDR3 coding DNA: TGTGCCAGCGCACTAGACAGCTCCTACAATGAGCAGTTCTTC. Translated, it gives CASALDSSYNEQFF.